This T cell receptor beta chain was identified during a study of T-cell reconstitution after alpha-beta-depleted transplantation in children. Study-wide results and caveats: Several hundred rapidly expanded clones from non-depleted graft cells reportedly supplied alpha-beta T cells about two months post-transplant. Hyperexpanded clones declined; after one year, newly produced T cells mostly supplied diversity.

Preparation of the TCRbeta library used unique molecular identifiers. Each CDR3 protein gets one entry after TCRdb re-called the PCR reads with MiXCR. The table shows under 400,000 distinct CDR3 sequences, with around 25% occurring only once. The table lists this clonotype with a few counts. Its specificity is unknown. CDR3 length: 16 amino acids. CDR1 is SGHRS, CDR2 YFSETQ, per germline. V lost 4 bases to trimming and J lost 3 bases; unmatched junction nucleotides: 12. J is TRBJ2-7 and V is TRBV5-1; 8 nucleotides agree with TRBD1. The receptor was derived from a male patient aged 5 to 17 who had a stem cell transplant for acute lymphoblastic leukemia, so the T cells may come from the graft donor. This specimen consisted of PBMCs, mostly from graft donor cells, obtained 180 days after TCRalphabeta/CD19-depleted stem cell transplant. DNA of the CDR3: TGCGCCAGCAGCCCTCGACCCCGGGACAGGTTCTACGAGCAGTACTTC. Its translation is CASSPRPRDRFYEQYF.